This TCR beta chain was retrieved from a study of shared clonotypes between healthy human individuals. The CDR3 is 15 residues long. Trimming took off 2 bases at V and 2 bases at J, with 10 bases between the two ends. Germline loops: CDR1 ENHRY, CDR2 SYGVKD. Naive CD8 populations comprised CD45RO-negative cells positively selected for CCR7, excluding terminally differentiated effector memory CD45RA+ cells. The repertoire was sequenced with immunoSEQ multiplex PCR; TCRdb's copy has only in-frame clones and lacks some. This table has under 850,000 clones, 80% to 95% appearing once. The rearrangement links TRBV10-3 to TRBJ1-5; no clear D gene. The source of this sequence is a man aged 25-45 years in good health. Sequencing was done on a sample of naive CD8+ T cells sorted from blood. The CDR3 region is CAISEPPLRNQPQHF. The CDR3, as DNA: TGTGCCATCAGTGAGCCCCCGCTGCGCAATCAGCCCCAGCATTTT.